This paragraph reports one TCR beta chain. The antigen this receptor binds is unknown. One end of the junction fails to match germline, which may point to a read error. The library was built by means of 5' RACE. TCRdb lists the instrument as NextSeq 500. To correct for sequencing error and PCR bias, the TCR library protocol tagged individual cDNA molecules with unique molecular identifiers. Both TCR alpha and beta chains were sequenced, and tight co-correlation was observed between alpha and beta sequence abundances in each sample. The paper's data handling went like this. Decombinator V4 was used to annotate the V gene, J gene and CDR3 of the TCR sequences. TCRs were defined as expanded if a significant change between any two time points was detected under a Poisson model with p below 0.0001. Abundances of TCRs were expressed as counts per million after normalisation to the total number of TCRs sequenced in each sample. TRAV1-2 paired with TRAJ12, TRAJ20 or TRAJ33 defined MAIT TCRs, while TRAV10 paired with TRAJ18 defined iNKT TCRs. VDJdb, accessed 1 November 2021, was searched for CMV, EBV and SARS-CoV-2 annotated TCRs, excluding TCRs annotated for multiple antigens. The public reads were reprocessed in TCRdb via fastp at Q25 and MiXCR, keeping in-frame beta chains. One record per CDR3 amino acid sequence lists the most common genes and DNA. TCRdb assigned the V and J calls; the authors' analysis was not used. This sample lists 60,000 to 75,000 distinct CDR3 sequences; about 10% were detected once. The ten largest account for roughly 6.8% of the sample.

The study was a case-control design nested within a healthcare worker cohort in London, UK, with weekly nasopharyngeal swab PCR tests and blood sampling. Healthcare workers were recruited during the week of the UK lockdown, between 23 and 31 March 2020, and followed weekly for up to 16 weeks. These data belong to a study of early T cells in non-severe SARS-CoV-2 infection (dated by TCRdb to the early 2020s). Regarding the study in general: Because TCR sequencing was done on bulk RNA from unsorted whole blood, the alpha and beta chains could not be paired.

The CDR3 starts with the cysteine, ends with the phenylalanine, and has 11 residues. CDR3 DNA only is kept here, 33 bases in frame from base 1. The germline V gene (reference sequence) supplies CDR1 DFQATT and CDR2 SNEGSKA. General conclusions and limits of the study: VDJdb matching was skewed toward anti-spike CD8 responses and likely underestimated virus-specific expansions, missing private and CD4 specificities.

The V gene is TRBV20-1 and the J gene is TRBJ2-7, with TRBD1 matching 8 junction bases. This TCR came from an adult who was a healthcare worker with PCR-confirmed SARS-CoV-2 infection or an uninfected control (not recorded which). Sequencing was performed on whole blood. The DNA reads TGCAGTGCTCGGACAGGGCCCTATATTGACTTC. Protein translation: CSARTGPYIDF.